This TCR beta chain was captured in a study of T cell changes during pregnancy in multiple sclerosis. Germline V lookup: CDR1 GTSNPN, CDR2 SVGIG (reference sequence). CDR3 length equals 15 residues. V lost 4 bases and J 0 bases, leaving 13 bases between the germline ends. The table came from immunoSEQ multiplex PCR; TCRdb's copy has only in-frame clones and leaves some out. This table holds some 67,000 clones, 91% found once. The sequencing here drew on peripheral blood, taken in the first trimester of pregnancy. The chain has TRBV30 and TRBJ1-3, with D possibly TRBD1 on 5 matching bases. The clonotype was recovered from a female donor with multiple sclerosis, enrolled in a pregnancy study. CDR3 amino acids: CAWTPGTFSGNTIYF. In nucleotides, the CDR3 is TGTGCCTGGACCCCTGGGACTTTCTCTGGAAACACCATATATTTT.